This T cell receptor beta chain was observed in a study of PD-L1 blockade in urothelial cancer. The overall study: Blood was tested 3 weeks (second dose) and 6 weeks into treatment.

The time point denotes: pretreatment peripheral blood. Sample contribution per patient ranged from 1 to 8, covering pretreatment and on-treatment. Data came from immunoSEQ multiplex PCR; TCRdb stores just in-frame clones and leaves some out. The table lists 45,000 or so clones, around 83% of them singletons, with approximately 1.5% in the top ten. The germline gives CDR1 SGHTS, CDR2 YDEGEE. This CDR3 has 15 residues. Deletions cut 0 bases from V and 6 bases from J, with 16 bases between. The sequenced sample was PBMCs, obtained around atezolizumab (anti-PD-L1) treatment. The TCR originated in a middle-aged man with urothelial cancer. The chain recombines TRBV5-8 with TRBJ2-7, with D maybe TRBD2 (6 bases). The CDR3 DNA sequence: TGTGCCAGCAGCTTGGCCGGAGGGAAAGGTCTCGAGCAGTACTTC. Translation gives CASSLAGGKGLEQYF.